This record looks at one TCR beta chain sequence and its context. What it recognizes is unknown. A much larger clone sits a single nucleotide away, making a read error possible. V was pared by 0 bases and J by 5 bases, with 7 bases between. Germline values: CDR1 KGHSH, CDR2 LQKENI. The CDR3 runs to 13 residues. The data stem from a study of early T cells in non-severe SARS-CoV-2 infection. On the study more broadly: Unsorted whole-blood RNA was sequenced in bulk, leaving chains unpaired.

Study outcomes and limitations: Missing private and CD4 specificities, VDJdb matching favored anti-spike CD8 responses.

Attachment of unique molecular identifiers to individual cDNA molecules was performed. TCRdb called the 5' RACE reads again in MiXCR, with one record for every CDR3 protein. In the table there are 45,000 to 60,000 distinct CDR3 sequences, about a tenth of which are singletons. V is TRBV18 and J is TRBJ2-5; D gene uncertain. Sequencing was carried out using whole blood. This TCR was sampled from an adult who was a healthcare worker with PCR-confirmed SARS-CoV-2 infection or an uninfected control (not recorded which). CDR3 residues: CASSPPGPETQYF. In DNA, the CDR3 is TGTGCCAGCTCACCACCGGGCCCGGAGACCCAGTACTTC.